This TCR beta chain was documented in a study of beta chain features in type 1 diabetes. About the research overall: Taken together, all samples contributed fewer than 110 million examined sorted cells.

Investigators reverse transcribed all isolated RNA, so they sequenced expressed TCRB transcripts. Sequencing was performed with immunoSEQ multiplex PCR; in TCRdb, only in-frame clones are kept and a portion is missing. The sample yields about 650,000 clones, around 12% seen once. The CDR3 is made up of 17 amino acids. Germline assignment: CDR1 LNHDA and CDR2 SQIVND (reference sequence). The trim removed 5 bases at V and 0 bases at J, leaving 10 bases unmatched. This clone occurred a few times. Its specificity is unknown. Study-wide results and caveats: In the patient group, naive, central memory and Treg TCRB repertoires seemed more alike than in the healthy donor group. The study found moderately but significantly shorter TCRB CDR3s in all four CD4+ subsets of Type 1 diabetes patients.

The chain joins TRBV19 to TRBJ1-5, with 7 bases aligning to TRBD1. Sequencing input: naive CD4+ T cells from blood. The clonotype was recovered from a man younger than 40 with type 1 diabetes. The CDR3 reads CASSPPGGRNSNQPQHF. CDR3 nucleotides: TGTGCCAGTAGTCCTCCAGGGGGGCGGAATAGCAATCAGCCCCAGCATTTT.